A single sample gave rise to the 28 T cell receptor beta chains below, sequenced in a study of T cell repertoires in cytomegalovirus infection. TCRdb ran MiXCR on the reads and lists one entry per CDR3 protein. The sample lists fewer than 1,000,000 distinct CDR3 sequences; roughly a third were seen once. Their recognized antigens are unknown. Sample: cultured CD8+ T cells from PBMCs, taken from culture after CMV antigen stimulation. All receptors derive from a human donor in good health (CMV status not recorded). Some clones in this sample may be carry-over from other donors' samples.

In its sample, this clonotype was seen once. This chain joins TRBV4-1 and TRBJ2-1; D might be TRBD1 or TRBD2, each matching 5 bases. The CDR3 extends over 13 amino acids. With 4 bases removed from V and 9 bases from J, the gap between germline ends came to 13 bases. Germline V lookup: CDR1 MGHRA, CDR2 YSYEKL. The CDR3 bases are TGCGCCAGCAGCCCGGCTGCAGGGACTGAGCAGTTCTTC. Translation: CASSPAAGTEQFF.

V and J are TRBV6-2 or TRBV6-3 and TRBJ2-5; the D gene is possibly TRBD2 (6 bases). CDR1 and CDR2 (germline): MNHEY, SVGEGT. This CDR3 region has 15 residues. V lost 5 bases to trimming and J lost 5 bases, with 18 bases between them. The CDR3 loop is CASSAPLAGRETQYF. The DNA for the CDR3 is TGTGCCAGCAGTGCCCCACTGGCAGGGAGGGAGACCCAGTACTTC.

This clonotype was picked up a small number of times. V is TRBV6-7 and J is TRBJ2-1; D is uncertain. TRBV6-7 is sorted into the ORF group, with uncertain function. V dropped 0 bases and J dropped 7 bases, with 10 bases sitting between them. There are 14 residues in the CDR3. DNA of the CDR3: TGTGCCAGCAGTTACTCGGGGTCTAGGAATGAGCAGTTCTTC. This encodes CASSYSGSRNEQFF.

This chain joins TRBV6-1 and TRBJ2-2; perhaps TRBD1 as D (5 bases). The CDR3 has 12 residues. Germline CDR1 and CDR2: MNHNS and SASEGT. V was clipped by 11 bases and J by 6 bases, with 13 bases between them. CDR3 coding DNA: TGTGCCGGCCAGGGTATGGCCGGGGAGCTGTTTTTT. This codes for CAGQGMAGELFF.

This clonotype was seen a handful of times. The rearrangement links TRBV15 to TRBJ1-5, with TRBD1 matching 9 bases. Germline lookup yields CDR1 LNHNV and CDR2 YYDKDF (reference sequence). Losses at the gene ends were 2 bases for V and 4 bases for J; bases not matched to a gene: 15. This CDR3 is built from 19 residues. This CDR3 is CATSRTKVNRGRVNQPQHF. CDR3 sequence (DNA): TGTGCCACCAGCAGAACCAAAGTTAACAGGGGGCGGGTGAATCAGCCCCAGCATTTT.

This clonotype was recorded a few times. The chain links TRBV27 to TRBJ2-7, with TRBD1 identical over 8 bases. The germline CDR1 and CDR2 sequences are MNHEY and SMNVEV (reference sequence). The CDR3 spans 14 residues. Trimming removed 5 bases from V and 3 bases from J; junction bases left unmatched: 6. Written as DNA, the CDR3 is TGTGCCAGCAGTCTGCCCGACAGGGGCTACGAGCAGTACTTC. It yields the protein CASSLPDRGYEQYF.

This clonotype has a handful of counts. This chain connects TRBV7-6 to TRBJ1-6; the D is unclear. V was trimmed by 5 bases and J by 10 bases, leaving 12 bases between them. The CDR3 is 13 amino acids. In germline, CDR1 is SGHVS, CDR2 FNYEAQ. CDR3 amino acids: CASSLDVLSPLHF. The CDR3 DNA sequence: TGTGCCAGCAGCCTGGACGTCTTGTCACCCCTCCACTTT. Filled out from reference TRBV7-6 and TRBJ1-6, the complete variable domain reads GAGVSQSPRYKVTKRGQDVALRCDPISGHVSLYWYRQALGQGPEFLTYFNYEAQQDKSGLPNDRFSAERPEGSISTLTIQRTEQRDSAMYRCASSLDVLSPLHFGNGTRLTVT.

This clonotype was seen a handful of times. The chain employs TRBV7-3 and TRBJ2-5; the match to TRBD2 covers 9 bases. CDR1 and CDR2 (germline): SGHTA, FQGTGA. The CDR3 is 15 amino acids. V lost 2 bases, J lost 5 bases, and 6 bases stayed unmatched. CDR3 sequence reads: CASSLLAGPLETQYF. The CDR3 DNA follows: TGTGCCAGCAGCTTACTAGCGGGGCCTCTGGAGACCCAGTACTTC.

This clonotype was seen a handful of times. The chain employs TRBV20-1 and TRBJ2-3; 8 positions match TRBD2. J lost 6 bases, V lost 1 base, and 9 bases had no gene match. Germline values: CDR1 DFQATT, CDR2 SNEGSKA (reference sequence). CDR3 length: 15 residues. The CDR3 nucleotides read TGCAGTGCTAGAGCGCTGCGGGGGGCCGCCGATACGCAGTATTTT. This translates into CSARALRGAADTQYF.

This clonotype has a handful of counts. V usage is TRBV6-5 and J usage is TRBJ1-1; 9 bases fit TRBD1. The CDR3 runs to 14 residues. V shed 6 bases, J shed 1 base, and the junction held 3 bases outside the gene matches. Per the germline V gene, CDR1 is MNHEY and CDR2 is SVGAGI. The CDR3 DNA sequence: TGTGCCAGCAGAACAGGGGGCCAGAACACTGAAGCTTTCTTT. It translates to CASRTGGQNTEAFF.

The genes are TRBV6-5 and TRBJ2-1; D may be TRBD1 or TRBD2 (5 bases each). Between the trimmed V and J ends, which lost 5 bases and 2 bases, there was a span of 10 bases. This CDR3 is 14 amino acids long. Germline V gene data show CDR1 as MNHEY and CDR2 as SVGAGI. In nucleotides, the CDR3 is TGTGCCAGCAGTAATCCGGGGCCCTACAATGAGCAGTTCTTC. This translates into CASSNPGPYNEQFF.

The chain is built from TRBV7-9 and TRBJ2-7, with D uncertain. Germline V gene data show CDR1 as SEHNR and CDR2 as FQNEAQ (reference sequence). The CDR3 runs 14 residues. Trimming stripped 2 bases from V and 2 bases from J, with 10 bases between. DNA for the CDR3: TGTGCCAGCAGCTTACCTTCGTCGGCCTACGAGCAGTACTTC. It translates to CASSLPSSAYEQYF.

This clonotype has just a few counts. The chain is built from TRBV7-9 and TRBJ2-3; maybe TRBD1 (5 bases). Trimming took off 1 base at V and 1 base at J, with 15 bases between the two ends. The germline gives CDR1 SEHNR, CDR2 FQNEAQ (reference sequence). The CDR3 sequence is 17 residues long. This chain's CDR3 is CASSLDTDTSGTDTQYF. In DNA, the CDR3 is TGTGCCAGCAGCTTAGATACGGACACCTCTGGCACAGATACGCAGTATTTT.

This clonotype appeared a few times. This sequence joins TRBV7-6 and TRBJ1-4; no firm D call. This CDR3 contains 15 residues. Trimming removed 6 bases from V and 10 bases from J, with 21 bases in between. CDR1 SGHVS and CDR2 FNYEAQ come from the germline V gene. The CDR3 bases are TGTGCCAGCAGTCCAGAGGGCAGTTATTTCAGAAAACTGTTTTTT. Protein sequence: CASSPEGSYFRKLFF.

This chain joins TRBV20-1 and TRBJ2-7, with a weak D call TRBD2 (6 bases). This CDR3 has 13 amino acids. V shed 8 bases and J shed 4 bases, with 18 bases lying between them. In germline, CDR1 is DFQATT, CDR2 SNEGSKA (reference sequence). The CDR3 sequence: CSTPGGKGYEQYF. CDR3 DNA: TGCAGTACTCCCGGAGGGAAGGGTTACGAGCAGTACTTC.

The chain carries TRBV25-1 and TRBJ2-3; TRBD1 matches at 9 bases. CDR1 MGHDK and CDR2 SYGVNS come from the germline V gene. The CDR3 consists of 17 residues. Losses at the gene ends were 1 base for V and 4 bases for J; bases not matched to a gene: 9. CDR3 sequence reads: CASSEWVGDRAADTQYF. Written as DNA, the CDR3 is TGTGCCAGCAGTGAATGGGTAGGGGACAGGGCGGCAGATACGCAGTATTTT. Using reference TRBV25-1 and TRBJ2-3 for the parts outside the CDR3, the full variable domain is EADIYQTPRYLVIGTGKKITLECSQTMGHDKMYWYQQDPGMELHLIHYSYGVNSTEKGDLSSESTVSRIRTEHFPLTLESARPSHTSQYLCASSEWVGDRAADTQYFGPGTRLTVL.

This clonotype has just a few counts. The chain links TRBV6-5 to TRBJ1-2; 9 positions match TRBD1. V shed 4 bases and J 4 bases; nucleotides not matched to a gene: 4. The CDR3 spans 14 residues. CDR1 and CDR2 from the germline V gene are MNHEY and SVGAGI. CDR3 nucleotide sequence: TGTGCCAGCAGTTTCGGGACAGGGTCCTATGGCTACACCTTC. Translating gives CASSFGTGSYGYTF.

Here the CDR3 reads CASTIFREVKFTDTQYF. The CDR3 region has the DNA TGTGCCAGTACCATCTTCAGGGAGGTCAAATTCACAGATACGCAGTATTTT. This rearrangement joins TRBV19 to TRBJ2-3; possibly TRBD2 for D (6 bases). The CDR3 sequence is 17 residues long. Germline V CDR1 and CDR2: LNHDA, SQIVND (reference sequence). The ends were cut back, 7 bases at V and 2 bases at J, with 22 bases in the middle.

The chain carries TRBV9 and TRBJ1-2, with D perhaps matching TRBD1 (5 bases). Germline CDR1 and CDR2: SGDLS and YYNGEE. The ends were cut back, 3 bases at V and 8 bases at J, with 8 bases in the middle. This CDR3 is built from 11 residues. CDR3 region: CASSAGEGYTF. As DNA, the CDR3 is TGTGCCAGCAGCGCGGGGGAAGGCTACACCTTC.

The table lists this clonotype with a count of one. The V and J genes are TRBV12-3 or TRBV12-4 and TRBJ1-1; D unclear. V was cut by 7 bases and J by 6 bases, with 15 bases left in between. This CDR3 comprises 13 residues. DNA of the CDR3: TGTGCCAGCACCCCGGGAGAAAGCCCTGAAGCTTTCTTT. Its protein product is CASTPGESPEAFF.

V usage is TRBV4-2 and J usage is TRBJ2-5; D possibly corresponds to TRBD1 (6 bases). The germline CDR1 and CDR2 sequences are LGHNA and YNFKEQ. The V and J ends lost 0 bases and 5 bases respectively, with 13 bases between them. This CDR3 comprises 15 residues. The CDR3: CASSQEGARGETQYF. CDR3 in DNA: TGTGCCAGCAGCCAAGAGGGGGCTAGAGGGGAGACCCAGTACTTC.

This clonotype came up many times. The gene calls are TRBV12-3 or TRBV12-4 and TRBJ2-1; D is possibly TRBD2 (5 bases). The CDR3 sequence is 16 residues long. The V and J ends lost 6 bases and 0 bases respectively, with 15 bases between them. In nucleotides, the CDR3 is TGTGCCAGCAGCTTACGTCTTGCGGGCTCCTACAATGAGCAGTTCTTC. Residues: CASSLRLAGSYNEQFF.

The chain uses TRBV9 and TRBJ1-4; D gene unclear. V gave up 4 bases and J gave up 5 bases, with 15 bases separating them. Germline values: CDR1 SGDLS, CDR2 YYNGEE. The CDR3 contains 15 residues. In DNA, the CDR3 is TGTGCCAGCAGCCCTAAAGACCGACTCAATGAAAAACTGTTTTTT. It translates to CASSPKDRLNEKLFF. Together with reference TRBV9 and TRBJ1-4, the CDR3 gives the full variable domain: DSGVTQTPKHLITATGQRVTLRCSPRSGDLSVYWYQQSLDQGLQFLIQYYNGEERAKGNILERFSAQQFPDLHSELNLSSLELGDSALYFCASSPKDRLNEKLFFGSGTQLSVL.

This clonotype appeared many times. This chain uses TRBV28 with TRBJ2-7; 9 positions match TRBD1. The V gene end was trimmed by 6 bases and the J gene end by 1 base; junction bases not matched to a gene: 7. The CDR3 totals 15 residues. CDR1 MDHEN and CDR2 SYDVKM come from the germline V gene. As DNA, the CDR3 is TGTGCCAGCAGGAGCCGGGACAGGGAATCCTACGAGCAGTACGTC. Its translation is CASRSRDRESYEQYV.

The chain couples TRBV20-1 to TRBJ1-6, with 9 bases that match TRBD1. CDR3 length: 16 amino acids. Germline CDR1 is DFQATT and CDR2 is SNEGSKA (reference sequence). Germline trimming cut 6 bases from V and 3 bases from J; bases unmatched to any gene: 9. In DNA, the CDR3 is TGCAGTGCAAGTCCCGGGACAGGGTTCTATAATTCACCCCTCCACTTT. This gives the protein CSASPGTGFYNSPLHF.

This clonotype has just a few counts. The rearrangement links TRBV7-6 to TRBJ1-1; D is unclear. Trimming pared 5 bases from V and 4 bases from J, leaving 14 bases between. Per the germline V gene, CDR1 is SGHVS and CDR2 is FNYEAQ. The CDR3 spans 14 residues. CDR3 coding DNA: TGTGCCAGCAGCCACTACCTCATGGGCACTGAAGCTTTCTTT. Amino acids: CASSHYLMGTEAFF.

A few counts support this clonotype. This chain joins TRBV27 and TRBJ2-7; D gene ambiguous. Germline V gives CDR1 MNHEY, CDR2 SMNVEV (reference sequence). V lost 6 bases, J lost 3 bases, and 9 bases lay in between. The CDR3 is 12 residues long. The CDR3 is CASRKDGYEQYF. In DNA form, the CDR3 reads TGTGCCAGCAGAAAGGACGGCTACGAGCAGTACTTC.

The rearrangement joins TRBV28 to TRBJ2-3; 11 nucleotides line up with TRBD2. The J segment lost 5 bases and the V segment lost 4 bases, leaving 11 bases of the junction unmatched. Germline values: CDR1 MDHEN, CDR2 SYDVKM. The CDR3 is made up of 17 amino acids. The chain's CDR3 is CASSSHTSGGLKDTQYF. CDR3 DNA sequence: TGTGCCAGCAGTTCCCATACTAGCGGGGGTTTAAAAGATACGCAGTATTTT.